A selection of T cell receptor beta chains follows, all from one sample in a study of T-cell reconstitution after alpha-beta-depleted transplantation in children. MiXCR was run by TCRdb on the PCR reads, yielding one entry per CDR3 protein. The sample contains under 750,000 distinct CDR3 sequences, about 23% of which appear only once. The sequences come from PBMCs, mostly from graft donor cells, collected 360 days after TCRalphabeta/CD19-depleted stem cell transplant. These receptors came from a boy less than two years old who had a stem cell transplant for acute myeloid leukemia, so the T cells may come from the graft donor. CDR3s include the opening cysteine and the closing phenylalanine or tryptophan. A D gene is named only where the DNA matches it firmly. Rows give clone size only sometimes, using once, few, many, or a class for an expanded clone.

clone_size cdr3_length j_call v_call d_call cdr3_nt cdr3_aa
many 17 TRBJ2-3 TRBV6-5 TRBD2 TGTGCCAGCAGTCGGGGGACTAGCGGGGGGAGGACAGATACGCAGTATTTT CASSRGTSGGRTDTQYF
- 13 TRBJ1-2 TRBV28 - TGTGCCAGCAGTTGGGCCTCAAACTATGGCTACACCTTC CASSWASNYGYTF
few 16 TRBJ2-1 TRBV7-2 - TGTGCCAGCAGTCTAAGCAGGGTTTTCGCCTACAATGAGCAGTTCTTC CASSLSRVFAYNEQFF
few 14 TRBJ2-5 TRBV20-1 TRBD1 TGCAGTGCTAGCCCTCGGACAGGGGGAGTGACCCAGTACTTC CSASPRTGGVTQYF
- 15 TRBJ2-7 TRBV12-3/TRBV12-4 TRBD1 TGTGCCAGCAGTGATAGGGGACAGGGCTCCTACGAGCAGTACTTC CASSDRGQGSYEQYF
- 14 TRBJ1-3 TRBV20-1 - TGCAGTGCTAGATTAAGGGATTTCGGAAACACTATATATTTT CSARLRDFGNTIYF
- 14 TRBJ2-5 TRBV20-1 - TGCAGTGCCCCTAGAGGAGGGTTTCCAGAGACCCAGTACTTC CSAPRGGFPETQYF
- 15 TRBJ2-1 TRBV7-3 TRBD2 TGTGCCAGCAGCCCATGGACTAGCGGGGCGAATGAGCAGTTCTTC CASSPWTSGANEQFF
- 15 TRBJ1-1 TRBV5-1 TRBD1 TGCGCCAGCAGCTCGCGACAGGGCGAGGCCACTGAAGCTTTCTTT CASSSRQGEATEAFF
few 15 TRBJ2-1 TRBV5-1 TRBD1 TGCGCCAGCAGGTCCGGGACAGGGATGATCTATGAGCAGTTCTTC CASRSGTGMIYEQFF